These T cell receptor beta chains were read from a single sample in a study of cytomegalovirus exposure and HLA in healthy donors. The method was immunoSEQ multiplex PCR; TCRdb's version includes in-frame clones alone and lacks a portion of them. The sample lists fewer than 200,000 clones; about 77% were seen once. The sequencing sample was made of PBMCs. Receptors originate from a woman aged 45-59 years in good health and CMV-seronegative. CDR3s include the opening cysteine and the closing phenylalanine or tryptophan. Fields, in order: J gene, D gene, V gene, clone size, CDR3 DNA, CDR3 protein. D genes are given only for firm matches. Rows may omit the clone size; those that give it use once, few, many or a size class.

TRBJ2-1	.	TRBV6-5	.	TGTGCCAGCAGCCTACTTGGGGGCTTCTACAATGAGCAGTTCTTC	CASSLLGGFYNEQFF
TRBJ1-2	.	TRBV9	.	TGTGCCAGCAGCGGCAGTGATCTTTACTATGGCTACACCTTC	CASSGSDLYYGYTF
TRBJ2-5	TRBD2	TRBV11-3	few	TGTGCCAGCAGCTACGGGGGAGGGCCGCGGGAGACCCAGTACTTC	CASSYGGGPRETQYF
TRBJ2-7	TRBD1	TRBV4-2	.	TGTGCCAGCAGCCAAGTCGGACAGGACTACGAGCAGTACTTC	CASSQVGQDYEQYF
TRBJ2-7	TRBD1	TRBV5-5	.	TGTGCCAGCCAGGACAGGGTTGTAACCTACGAGCAGTACTTC	CASQDRVVTYEQYF
TRBJ1-1	TRBD1	TRBV18	.	TGTGCCAGCTCAAACCCGGGACAGGGGTTCACTGAAGCTTTCTTT	CASSNPGQGFTEAFF
TRBJ2-5	.	TRBV6-5	.	TGTGCCAGCAGTTACTCGGAGGTCCAAGAGACCCAGTACTTC	CASSYSEVQETQYF
TRBJ1-5	.	TRBV5-6	.	TGTGCCAGCAGCGAGTTCGCAGGGTCCTCGGGTCAGTGGTCTCAGCCCCAGCATTTT	CASSEFAGSSGQWSQPQHF
TRBJ1-1	.	TRBV10-3	few	TGTGCCATCAGTGAGTCAGGGGTTGAAGCTTTCTTT	CAISESGVEAFF
TRBJ1-5	.	TRBV4-2	.	TGTGCCAGCAGCCGTTGGGACTCCATAGGCAATCAGCCCCAGCATTTT	CASSRWDSIGNQPQHF
TRBJ2-1	TRBD2	TRBV6-4	.	TGTGCCAGCAGTGAAGTAGCGGGCTATTACAATGAGCAGTTCTTC	CASSEVAGYYNEQFF
TRBJ2-1	TRBD2	TRBV6-5	.	TGTGCCAGCAATCTAGCGGGAGGCCTAGTCGGCCAGTTCTTC	CASNLAGGLVGQFF
TRBJ1-1	.	TRBV5-1	.	TGCGCCAGCAGCTTCGGGGGGACTGAAGCTTTCTTT	CASSFGGTEAFF
TRBJ2-1	.	TRBV2	.	TGTGCCAGCAGTGAATTTGAACAGGTTCCCTACAATGAGCAGTTCTTC	CASSEFEQVPYNEQFF
TRBJ2-7	TRBD2	TRBV27	.	TGTGCCAGCAGTACACTAGCGGGAGGGTCATACGAGCAGTACTTC	CASSTLAGGSYEQYF
TRBJ1-5	.	TRBV5-6	.	TGTGCCAGCAGCTTGCGAACGGGGGGGATTAGCAATCAGCCCCAGCATTTT	CASSLRTGGISNQPQHF
TRBJ1-1	.	TRBV9	.	TGTGCCAGCAGCGTTCTAGGATACACTGAAGCTTTCTTT	CASSVLGYTEAFF
TRBJ2-1	TRBD2	TRBV7-2	once	TGTGCCAGCAGCTCGGGACTAGCCGTTTACAATGAGCAGTTCTTC	CASSSGLAVYNEQFF
TRBJ1-1	.	TRBV14	once	TGTGCCAGCAGCCCTCTAGGATTGAACACTGAAGCTTTCTTT	CASSPLGLNTEAFF
TRBJ2-7	TRBD1	TRBV9	few	TGTGCCAGCAGCGAAAGCCACGGACAGGGGGCCCGATACGAGCAGTACTTC	CASSESHGQGARYEQYF
TRBJ1-6	.	TRBV6-5	.	TGTGCCAGCACCAGTGGGGCCCTACGACCCCTCCACTTT	CASTSGALRPLHF
TRBJ1-2	.	TRBV23-1	.	TGCGCCAGCAGTCCTGGGGCAGGCCAAAGCCGGTCGCCCTCCTATGGCTACACCTTC	CASSPGAGQSRSPSYGYTF
TRBJ2-1	TRBD2	TRBV27	few	TGTGCCAGCACACCTCTAGCGGGGGTCCTGGTTCGCTACAATGAGCAGTTCTTC	CASTPLAGVLVRYNEQFF
TRBJ2-7	TRBD1	TRBV5-1	.	TGCGCCAGCAGCTTCGGGACAGGGGGCAGCTACGAGCAGTACTTC	CASSFGTGGSYEQYF
TRBJ1-2	.	TRBV7-2	.	TGTGCCAGCAGCTTACTTGGGGGCGCGGACTATGGCTACACCTTC	CASSLLGGADYGYTF
TRBJ2-1	TRBD2	TRBV10-3	.	TGTGCCATCAGTGCGAGCGGGATTTCGGGCAATGAGCAGTTCTTC	CAISASGISGNEQFF
TRBJ1-2	.	TRBV4-1	few	TGCGCCAGCAGCCAAGAAAGTGGAGGAGAGGGCTATGGCTACACCTTC	CASSQESGGEGYGYTF
TRBJ2-7	TRBD1	TRBV2	.	TGTGCCAGCAGTGGACAGGGGGCGACCTACGAGCAGTACTTC	CASSGQGATYEQYF
TRBJ1-2	.	TRBV2	.	TGTGCCAGCAGTGAAGCGTACAGGCCCCTAGGCTACACCTTC	CASSEAYRPLGYTF
TRBJ1-1	TRBD1	TRBV5-4	.	TGTGCCAGCAGCCCGGGGACAGGGATAATGAACACTGAAGCTTTCTTT	CASSPGTGIMNTEAFF
TRBJ1-1	.	TRBV10-3	.	TGTGCCACGCAGGTGCAGTTGAACACTGAAGCTTTCTTT	CATQVQLNTEAFF
TRBJ1-1	TRBD1	TRBV2	.	TGTGCCAGCACCCCCCCGGTGAAGACAGGGATGAGCACTGAAGCTTTCTTT	CASTPPVKTGMSTEAFF
TRBJ2-2	.	TRBV7-7	.	TGTGCTAGCAGCCGTTTAGCGAGTACCGGGGAGCTGTTTTTT	CASSRLASTGELFF
TRBJ2-3	TRBD2	TRBV9	.	TGTGCCAGCAGCGCTTGGACTAGCGGCACAGATACGCAGTATTTT	CASSAWTSGTDTQYF
TRBJ1-4	.	TRBV28	.	TGTGCCAGCAGTTTAGCGGAGGGTCTTCATGAAAAACTGTTTTTT	CASSLAEGLHEKLFF
TRBJ2-7	TRBD2	TRBV10-2	.	TGCGCCAGCAGTGACGGGCGGGGGGTCTCCTACGAGCAGTACTTC	CASSDGRGVSYEQYF
TRBJ2-2	.	TRBV10-3	.	TGTGCCATCAGCCCAGCGACAGCAAACACCGGGGAGCTGTTTTTT	CAISPATANTGELFF
TRBJ1-5	TRBD1	TRBV7-2	.	TGTGCCAGCAGGCGACAGGGACAAAATCAGCCCCAGCATTTT	CASRRQGQNQPQHF
TRBJ1-1	TRBD1	TRBV5-1	few	TGCGCCAGCAGCAGACAGGGAGAAACTGAAGCTTTCTTT	CASSRQGETEAFF
TRBJ1-2	TRBD1	TRBV7-9	.	TGTGCCAGCAGCTTAGGACAGGGGGTAGATTATGGCTACACCTTC	CASSLGQGVDYGYTF
TRBJ2-3	TRBD2	TRBV11-3	.	TGTGCCAGCAGCTTACGCGGGAGGGCCACAGATACGCAGTATTTT	CASSLRGRATDTQYF
TRBJ1-2	.	TRBV7-9	.	TGTGCCAGCAGCCCGGACAGTAACTATGGCTACACCTTC	CASSPDSNYGYTF
TRBJ2-3	TRBD1	TRBV28	once	TGTGCCAGCAGTTCTCACCTGGGACAGGCGACGGCCACAGATACGCAGTATTTT	CASSSHLGQATATDTQYF